The 17 T cell receptor beta chains listed next were all sequenced from one sample in a study of tissue T cells after allogeneic stem cell transplantation. Assay used: immunoSEQ multiplex PCR; TCRdb lists only in-frame clones, some missing. This sample carries roughly 50,000 clones, about three quarters of them seen once, and the ten largest clones take approximately 0.59%. Sequenced: sorted cells pooled from one or two spleens. The receptors shown here come from a pool of C57BL/6 mice in good health.

With respect to this clone: Genes here carry mouse names. CDR3 bases read: TGTGCTAGCAGGACCGATGCTGAGCAGTTC. Amino acid sequence: CASRTDAEQF. The complete CDR3 sequence is CASRTDAEQFF. This chain uses TRBV29 with TRBJ2-1; D unclear. The read terminates 1 residue ahead of where the CDR3 ends, so the germline J gene completes it. The germline V gene has CDR1 MSHET and CDR2 SYDVDS. Deletions cut 6 bases from V and 5 bases from J, with 5 bases between. CDR3 length equals 11 residues.

The sample holds one count of this clone. Mouse gene names apply. With the read ending 1 residue before the CDR3 end, the germline J gene is used to fill in that end. J is TRBJ1-5 and V is TRBV31; the match to TRBD1 covers 11 bases. V was pared by 0 bases and J by 3 bases, with 7 bases of the junction left unmatched. This CDR3 is built from 17 residues. Germline CDR1 and CDR2: GKSSPN and SITVG. Partial CDR3 DNA: TGTGCCTGGAGTCTAAGGACAGGGGGCGCCGTCAACCAGGCTCCGCTT. Protein sequence: CAWSLRTGGAVNQAPL. The full CDR3 protein is CAWSLRTGGAVNQAPLF.

On this clone itself: Germline and genes here are mouse. The read terminates 1 residue before the CDR3 end, so the remaining end is supplied by the germline J gene. V is TRBV14 and J is TRBJ1-1; D is uncertain. The CDR3 covers 12 residues. CDR1 and CDR2 (germline): SGHDT, FRDEAV. The V end was cut by 1 base, the J end by 1 base, with 2 bases between. The CDR3 region is CASSFRNTEVFF. The part of the CDR3 DNA that was read is TGTGCCAGCAGTTTCCGGAACACAGAAGTCTTC.

As to this clone: The germline and genes are mouse ones. CDR3 loop: CASSHTRDNNNQAPLF. CDR3 DNA (partial): TGTGCCAGCAGCCATACCCGGGACAATAACAACCAGGCTCCGCTT. J is TRBJ1-5 and V is TRBV2; perhaps TRBD1 as D (6 bases). The read ends 1 residue early relative to the CDR3; the germline J gene fills the gap. Germline V lookup: CDR1 LGHNA, CDR2 YSYQKL. This CDR3 has 16 residues. V was cut by 3 bases and J by 0 bases, with 12 bases left in between. Using reference TRBV2 and TRBJ1-5 for the parts outside the CDR3, the full variable domain is DPKIIQKPKYLVAVTGSEKILICEQYLGHNAMYWYRQSAKKPLEFMFSYSYQKLMDNQTASSRFQPQSSKKNHLDLQITALKPDDSATYFCASSHTRDNNNQAPLFGEGTRLSVL.

In the case of this clone: The listed genes are named as in mouse. The CDR3 end falls 1 residue outside the read, so it is completed with the germline J gene. The genes are TRBV13-3 and TRBJ1-4; D gene unclear. The CDR3 contains 14 residues. Germline V gene sequence: CDR1 NNHDY, CDR2 SYVADS. The V and J ends lost 1 base and 5 bases respectively, with 9 bases between them. CDR3 bases read: TGTGCCAGCAGTGATCTGGGGAGGAACGAAAGATTATTT. This sequence encodes CASSDLGRNERLF. In full, the CDR3 reads CASSDLGRNERLFF.

This clone has only a few counts. Gene names refer to mouse genes. The read ends 1 residue early relative to the CDR3; the germline J gene fills the gap. The V gene is TRBV5, the J gene TRBJ2-7; a weak D match, TRBD2 (6 bases). CDR3 length equals 16 residues. The germline V gene has CDR1 LGHNA and CDR2 YNLKQL (reference sequence). The V gene lost 0 bases and the J gene lost 0 bases, with 12 bases spanning the gap. The sequenced CDR3 bases are TGTGCCAGCAGCCAAGATCGGCTGGGGAGCTCCTATGAACAGTAC. Protein product: CASSQDRLGSSYEQY. The whole CDR3 is CASSQDRLGSSYEQYF.

A word on this clone: Each gene name is a mouse one. The read falls 1 residue short of the CDR3 end, and the missing part is taken from the germline J gene. This chain uses TRBV13-2 with TRBJ2-5, with 11 positions matching TRBD2. V shed 1 base and J 3 bases; nucleotides not matched to a gene: 4. Germline V gene data show CDR1 as NNHNN and CDR2 as SYGAGS (reference sequence). The CDR3 contains 16 residues. The sequenced CDR3 bases are TGTGCCAGCGGTGATTCTCGACTGGGGGGGCAAGACACCCAGTAC. It yields the protein CASGDSRLGGQDTQY. The complete CDR3 protein is CASGDSRLGGQDTQYF.

This clone was detected once. Mouse names are used for the genes. The read halts 1 residue ahead of the CDR3 end, with the missing end drawn from the germline J gene. The gene calls are TRBV17 and TRBJ2-5; D remains unclear. Germline CDR1 and CDR2: MNHDT and YYDKIL. The CDR3 runs 16 residues. V was clipped by 0 bases and J by 2 bases, with 12 bases between them. The chain's CDR3 is CASSRDRGSFQDTQYF. The CDR3 bases that were read are TGTGCTAGCAGTAGAGATCGCGGGAGTTTCCAAGACACCCAGTAC.

As concerns this clone: The gene symbols are mouse symbols. The read halts 1 residue ahead of the CDR3 end, with the missing end drawn from the germline J gene. The chain couples TRBV5 to TRBJ1-4, with D possibly TRBD1 on 6 matching bases. The CDR3 length is 13 residues. Trimming removed 4 bases at V and 6 bases at J, with 9 bases between. CDR1 is LGHNA, CDR2 YNLKQL, per germline (reference sequence). CDR3 region: CASSPQGDERLFF. The covered CDR3 bases are TGTGCCAGCAGCCCACAGGGAGACGAAAGATTATTT.

A note on this clone: The gene symbols are mouse symbols. The CDR3 spells CASSPTLSYEQYF. CDR3 DNA, as far as it was read: TGTGCCAGCAGCCCGACTCTCTCCTATGAACAGTAC. The V and J genes are TRBV3 and TRBJ2-7; D is unresolved. The read falls 1 residue short of the CDR3 end, and the missing part is taken from the germline J gene. V was pared by 5 bases and J by 0 bases, with 8 bases between. Germline CDR1 SNHLY, CDR2 FYNGKV (reference sequence). The CDR3 sequence is 13 residues long.

In regard to this clone: The gene symbols are mouse symbols. Read sequence stops 1 residue before the CDR3 end, and the germline J gene provides the missing end. The J gene is TRBJ2-7, the V gene TRBV31; 7 bases are shared with TRBD1. Germline loops: CDR1 GKSSPN, CDR2 SITVG. The CDR3 covers 13 residues. With 3 bases clipped from V and 0 bases from J, the junction kept 2 bases outside the gene matches. The CDR3 reads CAWRGQSSYEQYF. CDR3 DNA, as far as it was read: TGTGCCTGGAGGGGACAGAGCTCCTATGAACAGTAC.

On this clone itself: Mouse germline and gene names are used. Read data end 1 residue before the CDR3 end; the end is taken from the germline J gene. V and J are TRBV31 and TRBJ2-1, with D perhaps TRBD2 (7 bases). V was trimmed by 2 bases and J by 3 bases, leaving 11 bases between them. CDR1 is GKSSPN, CDR2 SITVG, per germline. CDR3 size: 14 residues. Partial CDR3 DNA: TGTGCCTGGAGTGAGGGGGGGGTCTATGCTGAGCAGTTC. Translated, it gives CAWSEGGVYAEQF. The full CDR3 protein is CAWSEGGVYAEQFF.

This clone was observed a handful of times. Mouse germline and gene names are used. The read stops 1 residue short of the end of the CDR3; the missing end is completed from the germline J gene. The chain links TRBV13-2 to TRBJ1-2; no reliable D call. Trimming left V 0 bases short and J 1 base short, with 4 bases between. The germline V gene encodes CDR1 NNHNN and CDR2 SYGAGS (reference sequence). The CDR3 covers 13 residues. The covered CDR3 bases are TGTGCCAGCGGTGATGGCAAAAACTCCGACTACACC. Its translation: CASGDGKNSDYT. The entire CDR3 is CASGDGKNSDYTF.

As to this clone: Gene names and germline refer to mouse. This chain's CDR3 is CASSRDWGSQNTLYF. The CDR3 DNA, read in part, is TGTGCCAGCAGCCGGGACTGGGGTAGTCAAAACACCTTGTAC. This rearrangement joins TRBV4 to TRBJ2-4; TRBD2 aligns across 10 bases. Coverage ceases 1 residue before the CDR3 finishes, and the germline J gene fills in the end. The CDR3 has 15 residues. CDR1 is LGHDT and CDR2 is YNNKQL in the germline V gene (reference sequence). The V gene end was trimmed by 5 bases and the J gene end by 0 bases; junction bases not matched to a gene: 2.

With regard to this clone: Genes and germline come from the mouse. This same CDR3 is encoded by further DNA sequences in the sample. The CDR3 protein is CASSLQNSDYTF. The CDR3 DNA, read in part, is TGTGCCAGCAGCCTTCAAAACTCCGACTACACC. The chain couples TRBV26 to TRBJ1-2; D gene unclear. The read ends 1 residue shy of where the CDR3 ends; the end is completed using the germline J gene. Germline V gene sequence: CDR1 KGHPV, CDR2 FQNQEV (reference sequence). V dropped 6 bases and J dropped 1 base, with 6 bases sitting between them. The CDR3 is 12 amino acids.

Only a few counts were recorded for this clone. A much larger clone is a single base away; this may be a read error. The genes and germline here are from mouse. The read comes to an end 1 residue before the CDR3 does, leaving the germline J gene to fill in the end. Other DNA sequences in this sample translate to the same CDR3. This chain links TRBV2 with TRBJ2-7; D call uncertain. The CDR3 sequence is 12 residues long. Germline CDR1 reads LGHNA; CDR2 reads YSYQKL. V lost 3 bases and J lost 0, with 3 bases in between. The DNA read from the CDR3 is TGTGCCAGCAGCCAGAGCTCCTATGAACAGTAC. Residues: CASSQSSYEQY. The CDR3 in its entirety is CASSQSSYEQYF.

As to this clone: Any gene name here is a mouse gene name. The sequenced fragment ends 1 residue before the CDR3 boundary, so the rest is inferred from the germline J gene. The chain uses TRBV19 and TRBJ1-6; 9 positions match TRBD1. TRBJ1-6 is treated as an ORF (open reading frame) with a function not yet certain. CDR1 and CDR2 (germline): FNHDT, SITEND (reference sequence). Trimming removed 1 base from V and 7 bases from J; junction bases left unmatched: 3. The CDR3 length is 15 residues. The CDR3 loop is CASSITGGENSPLYF. The part of the CDR3 DNA that was read is TGTGCCAGCAGTATAACAGGGGGCGAGAATTCGCCCCTCTAC.